This T cell receptor beta chain was recovered during a study of somatic mutations in cytotoxic T cells in rheumatoid arthritis. Background on the study: Patients had approximately 31 ml EDTA blood drawn right after diagnosis, before any treatment. Flow sorting yielded some V beta antibody-stained T-cell populations at nearly 100% purity, among them V beta1+ cells sequenced for TCRB.

This clone was picked up one time. Only in-frame clones appear in the TCRdb table, and some are missing; sequencing was by immunoSEQ multiplex PCR. This sample has some 20,000 clones, with about four fifths found just once. Sequencing used CD8+ T cells sorted from blood. The sequence was collected from an adult with rheumatoid arthritis.

CDR3 bases: TGTGCCAGCGGGACAACGAACACTGAAGCTTTCTTT. Translating it yields CASGTTNTEAFF. This chain uses TRBV5-6 with TRBJ1-1, with a possible D match to TRBD1 (6 bases). V lost 7 bases to trimming and J lost 1 base, with 8 bases between them. Germline V gene data show CDR1 as SGHDT and CDR2 as YYEEEE. The CDR3 has 12 amino acids. Based on the CDR3 plus reference TRBV5-6 and TRBJ1-1, the full variable domain is DAGVTQSPTHLIKTRGQQVTLRCSPKSGHDTVSWYQQALGQGPQFIFQYYEEEERQRGNFPDRFSGHQFPNYSSELNVNALLLGDSALYLCASGTTNTEAFFGQGTRLTVV.